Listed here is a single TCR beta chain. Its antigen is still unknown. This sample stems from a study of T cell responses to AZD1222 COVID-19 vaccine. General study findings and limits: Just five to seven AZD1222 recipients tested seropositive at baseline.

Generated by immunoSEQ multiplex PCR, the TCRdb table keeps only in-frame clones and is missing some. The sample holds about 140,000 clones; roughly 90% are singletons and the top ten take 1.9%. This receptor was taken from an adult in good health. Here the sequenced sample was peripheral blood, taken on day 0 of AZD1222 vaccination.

CDR3 bases: TGTGCCAGTAGTTTCGGTTCGGTCACGGGCGACGAGCAGTTCTTC. Translation: CASSFGSVTGDEQFF. This chain links TRBV19 with TRBJ2-1, with D hard to call. Germline V gene lookup returns CDR1 LNHDA and CDR2 SQIVND (reference sequence). With 5 bases removed from V and 10 bases from J, the gap between germline ends came to 21 bases. The CDR3 spans 15 residues.